This T cell receptor beta chain stems from a study of T cells in Graves' hyperthyroidism and ophthalmopathy. Amplified regions were TCR beta CDR3 sequences from RNA transcripts. The primer set for the first-round RT-PCR of the TCR CDR3 was HTBI. TCRdb redid the calling of the multiplex PCR reads with MiXCR, one entry per CDR3 protein. In the table there are about 360,000 distinct CDR3 sequences, 15% to 18% of which are singletons. About this clonotype itself: Its antigen is not identified. This could be a read error, since a much larger clone is one nucleotide away.

Fresh peripheral blood, roughly 9.3 ml, was the source of the PBMCs. Germline-derived CDR1 and CDR2 are LNHNV and YYDKDF (reference sequence). This CDR3 is built from 14 residues. The V gene lost 5 bases and the J gene lost 5 bases, with 15 bases spanning the gap. The study, taken as a whole, reports: Among thyroid clonotypes expanded above 0.001, most also appeared in blood.

The TCR originated in a woman under 30 with Graves' hyperthyroidism that later progressed to Graves' ophthalmopathy. The chain couples TRBV15 to TRBJ2-5; tentatively, D is TRBD1 or TRBD2 (5 bases each). The sample taken for sequencing was blood. Here the CDR3 DNA reads TGTGCCACCAGCGGGGCGGGCGGCAGGGAGACCCAGTACTTC. Amino acids: CATSGAGGRETQYF.